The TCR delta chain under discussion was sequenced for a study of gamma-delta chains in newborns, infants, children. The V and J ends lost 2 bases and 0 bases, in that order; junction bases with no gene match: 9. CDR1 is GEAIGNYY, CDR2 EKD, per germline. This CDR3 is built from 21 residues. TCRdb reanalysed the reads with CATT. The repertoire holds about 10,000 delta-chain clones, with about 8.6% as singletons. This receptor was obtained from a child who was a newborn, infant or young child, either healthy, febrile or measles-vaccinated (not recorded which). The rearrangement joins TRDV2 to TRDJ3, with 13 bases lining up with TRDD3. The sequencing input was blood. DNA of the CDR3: TGTGCCTGTGACATCATAACTGGGGGATACGTAAACTCCTGGGACACCCGACAGATGTTTTTC. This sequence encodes CACDIITGGYVNSWDTRQMFF.